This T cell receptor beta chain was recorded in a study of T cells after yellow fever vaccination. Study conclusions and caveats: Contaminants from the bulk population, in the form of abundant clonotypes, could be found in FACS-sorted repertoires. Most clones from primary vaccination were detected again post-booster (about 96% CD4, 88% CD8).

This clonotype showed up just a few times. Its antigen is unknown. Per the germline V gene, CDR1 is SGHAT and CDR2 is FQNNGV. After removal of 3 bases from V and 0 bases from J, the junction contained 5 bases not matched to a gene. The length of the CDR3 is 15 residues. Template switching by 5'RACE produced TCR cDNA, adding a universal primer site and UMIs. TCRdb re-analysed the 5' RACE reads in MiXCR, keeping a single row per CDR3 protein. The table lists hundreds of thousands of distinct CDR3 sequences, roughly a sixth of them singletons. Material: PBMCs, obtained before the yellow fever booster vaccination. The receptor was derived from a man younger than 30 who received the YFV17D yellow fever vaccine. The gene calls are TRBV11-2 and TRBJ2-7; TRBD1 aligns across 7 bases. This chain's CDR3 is CASSFSGTDSYEQYF. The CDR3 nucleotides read TGTGCCAGCAGCTTCTCCGGGACAGACTCCTACGAGCAGTACTTC. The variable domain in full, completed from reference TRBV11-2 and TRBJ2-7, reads EAGVAQSPRYKIIEKRQSVAFWCNPISGHATLYWYQQILGQGPKLLIQFQNNGVVDDSQLPKDRFSAERLKGVDSTLKIQPAKLEDSAVYLCASSFSGTDSYEQYFGPGTRLTVT.